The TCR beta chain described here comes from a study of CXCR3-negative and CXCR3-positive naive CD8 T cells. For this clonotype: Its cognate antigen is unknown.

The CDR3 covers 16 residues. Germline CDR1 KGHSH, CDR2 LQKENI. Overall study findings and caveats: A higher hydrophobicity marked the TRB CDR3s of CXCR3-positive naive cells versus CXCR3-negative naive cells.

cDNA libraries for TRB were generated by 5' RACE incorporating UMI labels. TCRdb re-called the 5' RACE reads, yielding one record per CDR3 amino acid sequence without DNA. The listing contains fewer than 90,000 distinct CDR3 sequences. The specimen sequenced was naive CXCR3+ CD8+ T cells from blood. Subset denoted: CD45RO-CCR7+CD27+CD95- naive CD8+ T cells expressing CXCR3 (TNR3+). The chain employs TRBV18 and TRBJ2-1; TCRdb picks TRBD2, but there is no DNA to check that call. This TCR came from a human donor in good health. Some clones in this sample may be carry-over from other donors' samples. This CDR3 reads CASSPPNRAEYNEQFF. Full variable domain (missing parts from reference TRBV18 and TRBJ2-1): NAGVMQNPRHLVRRRGQEARLRCSPMKGHSHVYWYRQLPEEGLKFMVYLQKENIIDESGMPKERFSAEFPKEGPSILRIQQVVRGDSAAYFCASSPPNRAEYNEQFFGPGTRLTVL.